This is a list of T cell receptor beta chains from one sample in a study of Ad26.COV2.S vaccination and SARS-CoV-2 variants. Assay: immunoSEQ multiplex PCR; the TCRdb copy retains only in-frame clones and omits some. This table has about 350,000 clones, 70% to 90% appearing once. This material consisted of peripheral blood, taken in a trial of Ad26.COV2.S vaccine versus placebo. The source of these receptors is a person aged 18-60 years who received the Ad26.COV2.S COVID-19 vaccine or a placebo. The CDR3 runs from the conserved cysteine through the conserved F or W. Each record gives: J gene, D gene, clone size, V gene, CDR3 DNA, CDR3 protein. A D gene is named only where the DNA matches it firmly. Where a row states a size, it is once, few, many or the class of an expanded clone; other rows omit it.

TRBJ2-5	.	once	TRBV6-2/TRBV6-3	TGTGCCAGCAGTTCCTCGGGTGCCCCAGAGACCCAGTACTTC	CASSSSGAPETQYF
TRBJ1-2	.	once	TRBV28	TGTGCCAGCAGTTTAACAACCCTCCCTTTGGGTGGCTACACCTTC	CASSLTTLPLGGYTF
TRBJ2-1	.	.	TRBV6-6	TGTGCCAGCAGCGATAAGGGGGGGGGAACCTACAATGAGCAGTTCTTC	CASSDKGGGTYNEQFF
TRBJ2-3	TRBD1	once	TRBV4-3	TGCGCCAGCAGCTCGGGACAGGGGAAAGATACGCAGTATTTT	CASSSGQGKDTQYF
TRBJ1-2	.	once	TRBV9	TGTGCCAGCAGCGTAGAGCAGGGCGCGAACTATGGCTACACCTTC	CASSVEQGANYGYTF
TRBJ1-6	.	.	TRBV30	TGTGCCTGGAGCCCGGACTATTTCCGAGATTCACCCCTCCACTTT	CAWSPDYFRDSPLHF
TRBJ2-2	TRBD2	.	TRBV10-3	TGTGCCATCAATCTAGCGGAAAACACCGGGGAGCTGTTTTTT	CAINLAENTGELFF
TRBJ2-6	.	once	TRBV19	TGTGCCAGTAGCTCCCCCAGCTTCTCTGGGGCCAACGTCCTGACTTTC	CASSSPSFSGANVLTF
TRBJ2-5	TRBD2	few	TRBV4-1	TGCGCCAGCAGCCCCCTGACTAGCGGGGCGTCAGAGACCCAGTACTTC	CASSPLTSGASETQYF
TRBJ2-3	TRBD2	.	TRBV27	TGTGCCAGCAGCCTCGACGCGGGGGGTTTTCGCACAGATACGCAGTATTTT	CASSLDAGGFRTDTQYF
TRBJ1-1	.	.	TRBV2	TGTGCCACAGTAGCTCAACGGGGTGGGAACGGTGAAGCTTTCTTT	CATVAQRGGNGEAFF
TRBJ2-7	.	.	TRBV11-3	TGTGCCAGCAGCTTGCAGGGGCGCGAGCAGTACTTC	CASSLQGREQYF
TRBJ2-1	.	.	TRBV4-3	TGCGCCAGCAGCCAAGATATTGGGAGCTCCTACAATGAGCAGTTCTTC	CASSQDIGSSYNEQFF
TRBJ2-7	.	.	TRBV14	TGTGCCAGCAGCCAAGTTTCCAGGGGAAGCGAGCAGTACTTC	CASSQVSRGSEQYF